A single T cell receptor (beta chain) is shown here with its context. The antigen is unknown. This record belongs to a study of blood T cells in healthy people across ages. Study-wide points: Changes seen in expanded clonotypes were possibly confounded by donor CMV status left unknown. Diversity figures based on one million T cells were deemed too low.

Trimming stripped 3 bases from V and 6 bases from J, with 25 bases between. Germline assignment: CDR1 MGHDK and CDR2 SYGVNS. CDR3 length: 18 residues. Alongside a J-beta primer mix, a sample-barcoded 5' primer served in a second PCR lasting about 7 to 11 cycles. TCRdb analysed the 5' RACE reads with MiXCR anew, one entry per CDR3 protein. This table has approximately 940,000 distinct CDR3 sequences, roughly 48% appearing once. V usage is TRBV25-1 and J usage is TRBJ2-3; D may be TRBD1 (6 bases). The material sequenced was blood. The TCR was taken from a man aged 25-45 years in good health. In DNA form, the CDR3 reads TGTGCCAGCAGTGAGGGCCTGAGGACAGAGAAACAACTGGATACGCAGTATTTT. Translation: CASSEGLRTEKQLDTQYF.